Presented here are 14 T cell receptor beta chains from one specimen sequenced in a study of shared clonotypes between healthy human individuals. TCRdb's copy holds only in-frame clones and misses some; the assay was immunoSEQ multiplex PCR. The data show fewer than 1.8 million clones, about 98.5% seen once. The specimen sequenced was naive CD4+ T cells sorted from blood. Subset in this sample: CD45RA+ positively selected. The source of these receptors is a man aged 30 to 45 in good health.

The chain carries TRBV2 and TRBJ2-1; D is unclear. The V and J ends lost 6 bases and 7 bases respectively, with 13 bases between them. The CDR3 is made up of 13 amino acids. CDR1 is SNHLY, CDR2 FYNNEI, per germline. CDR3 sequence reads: CASSPQLLNEQFF. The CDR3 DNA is TGTGCCAGCAGCCCCCAACTCTTGAATGAGCAGTTCTTC.

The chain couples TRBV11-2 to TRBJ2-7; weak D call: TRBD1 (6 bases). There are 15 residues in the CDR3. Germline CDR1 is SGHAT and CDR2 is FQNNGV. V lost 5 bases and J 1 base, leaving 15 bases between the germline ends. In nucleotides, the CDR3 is TGTGCCAGCAGCCCCTCGACAGGCCCTTCCTACGAGCAGTACTTC. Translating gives CASSPSTGPSYEQYF.

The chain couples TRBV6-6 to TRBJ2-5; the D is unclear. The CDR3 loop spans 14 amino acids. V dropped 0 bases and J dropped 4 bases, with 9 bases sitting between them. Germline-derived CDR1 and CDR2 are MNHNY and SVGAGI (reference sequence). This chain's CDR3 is CASSYSAGRETQYF. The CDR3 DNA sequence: TGTGCCAGCAGTTACTCTGCTGGGCGAGAGACCCAGTACTTC.

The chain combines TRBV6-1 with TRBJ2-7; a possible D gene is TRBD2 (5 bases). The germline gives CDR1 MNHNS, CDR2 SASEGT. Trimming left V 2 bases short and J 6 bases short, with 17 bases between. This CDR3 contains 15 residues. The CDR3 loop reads CASSEQVSGEREQYF. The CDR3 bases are TGTGCCAGCAGTGAACAAGTCTCCGGGGAGCGCGAGCAGTACTTC.

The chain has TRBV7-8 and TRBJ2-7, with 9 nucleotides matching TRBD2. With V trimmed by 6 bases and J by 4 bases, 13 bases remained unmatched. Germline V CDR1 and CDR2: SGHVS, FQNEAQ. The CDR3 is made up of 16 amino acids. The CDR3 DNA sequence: TGTGCCAGCAGTCCCCTGGCGGGAGGGGGGTCTTACGAGCAGTACTTC. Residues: CASSPLAGGGSYEQYF.

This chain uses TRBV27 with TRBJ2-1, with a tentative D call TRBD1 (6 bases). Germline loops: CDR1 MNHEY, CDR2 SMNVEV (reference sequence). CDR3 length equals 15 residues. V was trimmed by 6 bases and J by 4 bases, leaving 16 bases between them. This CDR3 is CASRAQGALYNEQFF. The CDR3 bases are TGTGCCAGCAGGGCACAGGGTGCCCTATACAATGAGCAGTTCTTC.

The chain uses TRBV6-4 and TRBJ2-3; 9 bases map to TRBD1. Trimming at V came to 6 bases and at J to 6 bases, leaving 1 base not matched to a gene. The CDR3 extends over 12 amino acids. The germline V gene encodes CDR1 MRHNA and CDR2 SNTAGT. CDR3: CASSGQGDTQYF. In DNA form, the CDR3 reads TGTGCCAGCAGCGGACAGGGGGATACGCAGTATTTT.

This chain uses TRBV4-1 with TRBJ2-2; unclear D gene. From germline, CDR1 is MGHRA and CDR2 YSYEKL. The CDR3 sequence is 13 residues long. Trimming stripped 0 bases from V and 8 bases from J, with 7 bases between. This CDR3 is CASSQEDEGELFF. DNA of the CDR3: TGCGCCAGCAGCCAAGAGGATGAAGGGGAGCTGTTTTTT.

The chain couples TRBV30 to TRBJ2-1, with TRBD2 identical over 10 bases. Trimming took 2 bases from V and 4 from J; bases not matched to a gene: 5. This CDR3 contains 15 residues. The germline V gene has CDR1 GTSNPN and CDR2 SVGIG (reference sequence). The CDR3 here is CAWSFWTSGYNEQFF. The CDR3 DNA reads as TGTGCCTGGAGTTTCTGGACTAGCGGTTACAATGAGCAGTTCTTC.

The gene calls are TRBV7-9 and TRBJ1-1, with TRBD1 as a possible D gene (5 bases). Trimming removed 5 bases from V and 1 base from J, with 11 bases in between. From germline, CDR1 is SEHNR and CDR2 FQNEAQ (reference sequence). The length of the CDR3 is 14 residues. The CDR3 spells CASSPWGGNTEAFF. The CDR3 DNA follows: TGTGCCAGCAGCCCTTGGGGGGGGAACACTGAAGCTTTCTTT.

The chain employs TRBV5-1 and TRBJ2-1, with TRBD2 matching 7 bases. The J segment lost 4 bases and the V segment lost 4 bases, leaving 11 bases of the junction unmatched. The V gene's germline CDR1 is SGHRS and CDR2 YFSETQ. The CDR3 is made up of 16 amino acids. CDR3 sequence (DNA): TGCGCCAGCAGCCTTCAAGGGGCGGGGGAATACAATGAGCAGTTCTTC. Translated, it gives CASSLQGAGEYNEQFF.

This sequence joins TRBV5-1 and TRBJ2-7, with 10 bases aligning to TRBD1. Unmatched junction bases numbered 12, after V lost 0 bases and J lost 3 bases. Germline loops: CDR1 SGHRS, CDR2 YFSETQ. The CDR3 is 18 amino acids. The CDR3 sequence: CASSLGPGWGTGDYEQYF. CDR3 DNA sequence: TGCGCCAGCAGCTTGGGGCCCGGGTGGGGGACAGGGGACTACGAGCAGTACTTC.

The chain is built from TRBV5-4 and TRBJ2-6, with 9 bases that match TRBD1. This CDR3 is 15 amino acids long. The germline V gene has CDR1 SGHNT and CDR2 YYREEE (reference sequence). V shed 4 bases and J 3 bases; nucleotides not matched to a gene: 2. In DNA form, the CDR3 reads TGTGCCAGCAGCGGGACAGGGATTGGGGCCAACGTCCTGACTTTC. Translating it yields CASSGTGIGANVLTF.

This CDR3 reads CASSDGQGNLNTEAFF. CDR3 DNA: TGTGCCAGCAGTGACGGACAGGGGAACTTGAACACTGAAGCTTTCTTT. The rearrangement links TRBV2 to TRBJ1-1, with TRBD1 matching over 9 bases. This CDR3 is built from 16 residues. The V gene end was trimmed by 3 bases and the J gene end by 0 bases; junction bases not matched to a gene: 5. The germline CDR1 and CDR2 sequences are SNHLY and FYNNEI.